The present T cell receptor beta chain was sequenced within a study of blood T cells in healthy people across ages. Study-wide context: About one barcoded beta molecule per two T cells came from capture by template switching.

Findings of the study overall: Unsorted PBMCs prevented conclusive naive versus antigen-experienced comparison.

A second PCR of 7 to 11 cycles used a sample-barcoded 5' primer and a J-beta primer mix. The template-switch adaptor was a 5' adaptor with 12 random nucleotides. It tagged each cDNA molecule. Every sample returned 3 million or more CDR3-containing paired-end reads. TCRdb itself ran the 5' RACE reads through MiXCR, one entry per CDR3 protein. The repertoire holds 1.5 million to 2 million distinct CDR3 sequences, with about two fifths as singletons. Germline V gene data show CDR1 as MNHEY and CDR2 as SVGAGI. Trimming shortened V by 6 bases and J by 4 bases, and 7 bases separated the two germline ends. This CDR3 region has 13 residues. A remark on this clonotype: The target antigen is unknown.

This chain joins TRBV6-5 and TRBJ2-6; no clear D. Sequencing was performed on blood. This clonotype originated in a human donor in good health. This CDR3 is CASRGYGANVLTF. The DNA of the CDR3 is TGTGCCAGCAGGGGATACGGGGCCAACGTCCTGACTTTC.